The text below deals with one T cell receptor beta chain. The antigen it recognizes is unknown. Base-call qualities are not available, and no considerably larger clone is one nucleotide away. The data were obtained in a study of shared clonotypes between healthy human individuals (dated by TCRdb to the early 2020s). Background on the whole study: Two women and three men aged 18 to 49 years were included in the cohort. For each donor, three plates each were used for CD4 naive and CD4 memory, two plates were used for CD8 naive, and one plate was used for CD8 memory. Blood TCR repertoires of a handful of healthy adults were deeply sequenced to estimate repertoire size and the extent of clonotype sharing between individuals. To increase sequencing depth and limit assay-specific biases, TCR repertoire library preparation and sequencing were carried out by different laboratories using diverse techniques. Each donor's leukapheresis produced roughly between roughly 0.85 and 10 billion PBMCs.

V is trimmed back by 7 bases and J by 3 bases, and the junction contains 10 bases that no gene match accounts for. The CDR3 sequence holds 15 residues, the cysteine and phenylalanine included. Only the CDR3 part of the read is kept: 45 bases, read in frame from the first base. The germline V gene yields SGDLS for CDR1 and YYNGEE for CDR2. CD8 naive samples were obtained by positive selection for CCR7 among CD45RO-negative cells, yielding a CD45RA+CCR7+ population from which TemRA cells were excluded. The donors were healthy, HIV-negative adults with no recently reported acute infections or vaccinations. All donors were Caucasian adults living in Nashville, Tennessee, USA. Blood was obtained by leukapheresis, after which PBMCs were separated by Ficoll-Histopaque density gradient centrifugation and cryopreserved in liquid nitrogen vapor phase. Analytical flow cytometry was used to check the purity and quantity of every magnetically sorted T cell population. Each sorted fraction had its genomic DNA isolated and then quantified by UV absorbance on a Nanodrop 2000c.

Using the deep immunoSEQ assay, multiplex PCR amplified TCR CDR3 regions from genomic DNA. Extracted genomic DNA from each cell subset was distributed evenly across all wells of several immunoSEQ 96-well plates, and each plate was treated as a replicate. Each replicate PCR for sorted subsets received about 180 ng genomic DNA, equal to roughly 30,000 T cell genomes. The purified libraries were quantified using a Qubit 3.0 fluorometer, sized with a Bioanalyzer 2100, and then quantified again using the KAPA Library Quantification kit. Every immunoSEQ 96-well plate was sequenced on a dedicated single-read 150-cycle Illumina NextSeq 550 flow cell. The paper's processing steps were these. The immunoSEQ output contained only junctional sequences without quality scores, so filtering could not match that applied to full-length reads. To assign V/J genes and CDR3, sequences were annotated against IMGT germline references using PyIR, a Python wrapper for IgBLAST v1.9. Reads were filtered out if the reads had weak V/J assignments (E-value above 1e-6), no CDR3, stop codons, out-of-frame junctions, or ambiguous translated residues. V3J clonotypes were defined as sequences sharing the same inferred V gene, J gene, and CDR3 amino acid sequence. To compute the percentage overlap between repertoires, the number of shared unique clonotypes was divided by the size of the smaller repertoire. Richness of each repertoire was evaluated using RTK rarefaction, the Chao1 estimator, and Recon v2.1 estimates of unobserved clonotypes. OLGA was used to compute generation probabilities for all TCRbeta clonotypes that the gDNA method yielded from a few donors. TCRdb mirrors the immuneACCESS table, restricted to in-frame sequences. Some clones are absent from its copies; in checked studies, under half trace to an unresolved V gene, and the reason for the others is unknown. That table gives V, J and clone size, and the DNA gave D and trimming. The sample table contains about 2 million clones; only one count was recorded for 85% to 95% of them. The ten largest clonotypes hold under 1.5% of the sample.

Overall study results and their limits: The small number of donors limited the genetic and exposure-history diversity represented. Sampling was restricted to blood, and TCR repertoires in tissue are likely to differ from TCR repertoires in blood. Naive subsets generally had larger estimated clonotype richness than memory subsets did. Based on pairwise subsampling, the degree of clonotype sharing among donors was expected to be affected by sequencing depth. Even with the large sequencing depth, rarefaction of the sorted-subset datasets indicated that sequencing was incomplete. About 5% of naive CD4, approximately 3.7% of naive CD8, 2.3% of memory CD4, and about 0.4% of memory CD8 clonotypes were shared across four donors. Compared with non-shared clonotypes, the clonotypes found in all four sorted-subset donors had higher generation probabilities.

Sequencing was performed on naive CD8+ T cells sorted from blood. Reading the label with the study, this specimen's cell subset or site is: CD45RA+CCR7+. This clonotype originated in a man aged 18 to 29 in good health. The chain couples TRBV9 to TRBJ1-3, with TRBD1 identical over 7 junction bases. The CDR3 region: CASGYGTADGNTIYF. The bases read TGTGCCAGCGGGTATGGGACAGCCGATGGAAACACCATATATTTT.